What follows are 10 T cell receptor beta chains derived from one specimen sequenced in a study of lymphopenia after photon versus proton radiotherapy. Sequenced by immunoSEQ multiplex PCR; TCRdb stores in-frame clones only, minus some. The sample lists tens of thousands of clones, 80% to 90% seen once, with more than 1.2% in the top ten. The sequencing used peripheral blood, collected from a patient treated with proton-based radiotherapy. The receptors were sampled from a man in his 60s with pancreatic cancer.

This clone was counted a few times. Other DNA sequences within the sample encode an identical CDR3. This rearrangement joins TRBV14 to TRBJ1-6, with D hard to call. Germline V CDR1 and CDR2: SGHDN, FVKESK. V shed 1 base and J shed 5 bases, with 3 bases lying between them. CDR3 length: 13 residues. The CDR3 sequence: CASSQVHNSPLHF. As DNA, the CDR3 is TGTGCCAGCAGCCAAGTTCATAATTCACCCCTCCACTTT.

This rearrangement joins TRBV11-3 to TRBJ2-7, with D maybe TRBD1 (6 bases). Germline values: CDR1 SGHNT, CDR2 YENEEA. This CDR3 spans 12 amino acids. The V end was cut by 5 bases, the J end by 4 bases, with 9 bases between. The CDR3 is CASSQGLYEQYF. In DNA form, the CDR3 reads TGTGCCAGCAGCCAGGGGTTATACGAGCAGTACTTC.

The rearrangement links TRBV5-1 to TRBJ1-4, with D unresolved. V gave up 1 base and J gave up 3 bases, with 10 bases separating them. Germline V lookup: CDR1 SGHRS, CDR2 YFSETQ. CDR3 length: 15 residues. CDR3 sequence (DNA): TGCGCCAGCAGCTTGAATCCAAAATCTAATGAAAAACTGTTTTTT. This encodes CASSLNPKSNEKLFF. Drawing the rest from reference TRBV5-1 and TRBJ1-4, the complete variable domain is KAGVTQTPRYLIKTRGQQVTLSCSPISGHRSVSWYQQTPGQGLQFLFEYFSETQRNKGNFPGRFSGRQFSNSRSEMNVSTLELGDSALYLCASSLNPKSNEKLFFGSGTQLSVL.

The J gene is TRBJ2-7, the V gene TRBV13; D is undetermined. V was clipped by 5 bases and J by 2 bases, with 19 bases between them. The germline gives CDR1 PRHDT, CDR2 FYEKMQ (reference sequence). CDR3 length: 16 residues. The CDR3 nucleotides read TGTGCCAGCAGCAGATCTGGCGGTTTACTACCCTACGAGCAGTACTTC. As protein: CASSRSGGLLPYEQYF.

V usage is TRBV27 and J usage is TRBJ2-7, with a tentative D call TRBD2 (6 bases). In germline, CDR1 is MNHEY, CDR2 SMNVEV (reference sequence). V lost 6 bases, J lost 0 bases, and 15 bases lay in between. The CDR3 is 15 amino acids. CDR3 sequence reads: CASSRGRGDSYEQYF. The CDR3 nucleotides read TGTGCCAGCAGCCGAGGGCGGGGAGACTCCTACGAGCAGTACTTC.

CDR3 sequence: CASSSIIGGSGNTIYF. The DNA for the CDR3 is TGTGCCAGCAGTTCCATCATCGGCGGCTCTGGAAACACCATATATTTT. The chain combines TRBV6-5 with TRBJ1-3; D not resolved. Germline values: CDR1 MNHEY, CDR2 SVGAGI. V gave up 4 bases and J gave up 0 bases, with 13 bases separating them. The CDR3 has 16 amino acids.

The chain has TRBV4-2 and TRBJ1-2; D not resolved. V shed 0 bases and J shed 5 bases, with 13 bases lying between them. The germline gives CDR1 LGHNA, CDR2 YNFKEQ. The CDR3 runs 15 residues. Here the CDR3 reads CASSQDWNSDYGYTF. CDR3 DNA: TGTGCCAGCAGCCAAGATTGGAACAGCGATTATGGCTACACCTTC.

This sequence joins TRBV2 and TRBJ1-5; 10 bases match TRBD1. CDR1 is SNHLY and CDR2 is FYNNEI in the germline V gene. The CDR3 contains 15 residues. V lost 6 bases to trimming and J lost 6 bases; unmatched junction nucleotides: 8. The CDR3 here is CASSFDRGQGQPQHF. The CDR3 region has the DNA TGTGCCAGCAGCTTTGACAGGGGGCAAGGTCAGCCCCAGCATTTT.

V and J are TRBV4-2 and TRBJ2-5, with D possibly matching TRBD2 (6 bases). Trimming removed 3 bases from V and 5 bases from J, with 13 bases in between. The CDR3 consists of 14 residues. CDR1 is LGHNA and CDR2 is YNFKEQ in the germline V gene. CDR3 residues: CASSQGGSGETQYF. The CDR3 DNA follows: TGTGCCAGCAGCCAGGGAGGTAGTGGGGAGACCCAGTACTTC.

The rearrangement uses TRBV27 and TRBJ2-5; 10 nucleotides line up with TRBD1. Germline CDR1 reads MNHEY; CDR2 reads SMNVEV (reference sequence). CDR3 length: 15 amino acids. The trim removed 4 bases at V and 5 bases at J, leaving 7 bases unmatched. The CDR3 is CASSSSKGQGETQYF. CDR3 bases: TGTGCCAGCAGTTCCTCAAAGGGACAGGGGGAGACCCAGTACTTC.